This passage covers 28 T cell receptor beta chains from one sample sequenced in a study of siplizumab effects on memory and regulatory T cells. Assay used: immunoSEQ multiplex PCR; TCRdb lists only in-frame clones, some missing. The sample includes some 100,000 clones, about 90% seen only once; the top ten take around 0.68%. Sequenced input: Tregs sorted from blood. The receptors were gathered from a human donor in good health.

The V gene is TRBV11-3, the J gene TRBJ2-1; D may match TRBD1 or TRBD2 (5 bases each). The CDR3 has 14 amino acids. Germline loops: CDR1 SGHNT, CDR2 YENEEA. V shed 0 bases and J shed 5 bases, with 8 bases lying between them. The CDR3 protein is CASSLDGTDNEQFF. The CDR3 DNA sequence: TGTGCCAGCAGCTTAGATGGGACCGACAATGAGCAGTTCTTC.

This clone appeared once. This chain links TRBV6-5 with TRBJ2-3; D is unresolved. Germline CDR1 and CDR2: MNHEY and SVGAGI. This CDR3 has 14 amino acids. V dropped 4 bases and J dropped 4 bases, with 12 bases sitting between them. The CDR3 DNA sequence: TGTGCCAGCAGTTCTCGAAGTGGGGCAGATACGCAGTATTTT. It codes for CASSSRSGADTQYF.

This chain links TRBV5-6 with TRBJ1-5, with D perhaps matching TRBD1 (5 bases). The CDR3 spans 15 residues. V lost 0 bases to trimming and J lost 1 base, with 8 bases between them. Germline assignment: CDR1 SGHDT and CDR2 YYEEEE. CDR3 loop: CASSLGGVSNQPQHF. In DNA form, the CDR3 reads TGTGCCAGCAGCTTGGGAGGGGTAAGCAATCAGCCCCAGCATTTT.

The rearrangement links TRBV2 to TRBJ2-1, with 11 bases that match TRBD1. The germline gives CDR1 SNHLY, CDR2 FYNNEI. The CDR3 is 15 amino acids. The J segment lost 7 bases and the V segment lost 6 bases, leaving 8 bases of the junction unmatched. CDR3 region: CASRQGTGGENEQFF. CDR3 nucleotide sequence: TGTGCCAGCAGGCAGGGGACAGGGGGGGAAAATGAGCAGTTCTTC.

V gene TRBV11-2 combines with J gene TRBJ1-5, with no clear D. Trimming stripped 3 bases from V and 4 bases from J, with 7 bases between. CDR1 and CDR2 from the germline V gene are SGHAT and FQNNGV. The CDR3 has 13 amino acids. The CDR3 DNA reads as TGTGCCAGCAGCTTTGGGTTAAATCAGCCCCAGCATTTT. It translates to CASSFGLNQPQHF.

This chain connects TRBV6-6 to TRBJ1-4, with 8 positions matching TRBD1. CDR3 length: 15 amino acids. The V segment lost 6 bases and the J segment 7 bases; nucleotides outside the gene matches: 10. CDR1 and CDR2 from the germline V gene are MNHNY and SVGAGI (reference sequence). The CDR3, as DNA: TGTGCCAGCAGCCTGCAGGGGGCGCGGGCTGAAAAACTGTTTTTT. This translates into CASSLQGARAEKLFF.

This chain joins TRBV19 and TRBJ1-1; D gene ambiguous. CDR3 length: 15 amino acids. The ends were cut back, 5 bases at V and 1 base at J, with 14 bases in the middle. CDR1 is LNHDA, CDR2 SQIVND, per germline (reference sequence). The CDR3 sequence: CASSPRTWGNTEAFF. The CDR3 nucleotides are TGTGCCAGTAGTCCAAGAACCTGGGGGAACACTGAAGCTTTCTTT.

The genes are TRBV20-1 and TRBJ2-1, with 10 bases matching TRBD1. Germline V lookup: CDR1 DFQATT, CDR2 SNEGSKA (reference sequence). The CDR3 consists of 11 residues. V lost 7 bases to trimming and J lost 8 bases; unmatched junction nucleotides: 2. CDR3 in amino acids: CSVDRGHEQFF. The CDR3, as DNA: TGCAGTGTTGACAGGGGGCATGAGCAGTTCTTC.

The chain links TRBV7-2 to TRBJ2-7, with D possibly called TRBD1 or TRBD2 (5 bases each). V lost 0 bases and J 6 bases, leaving 15 bases between the germline ends. Germline lookup yields CDR1 SGHTA and CDR2 FQGNSA. The CDR3 contains 15 residues. CDR3 nucleotides: TGTGCCAGCAGCTTAGCCGGGACGGAGCCTCGCGAGCAGTACTTC. Residues: CASSLAGTEPREQYF.

The chain joins TRBV19 to TRBJ2-6, with 8 nucleotides matching TRBD2. Germline CDR1 LNHDA, CDR2 SQIVND (reference sequence). Trimming took 5 bases from V and 6 from J; bases not matched to a gene: 9. The CDR3 totals 16 residues. CDR3 protein: CASSQFGTRQANVLTF. CDR3 DNA: TGTGCCAGTAGTCAATTCGGGACTAGACAGGCCAACGTCCTGACTTTC.

This clone was picked up a small number of times. The chain carries TRBV5-4 and TRBJ2-3; 8 bases align to TRBD2. Germline CDR1 is SGHNT and CDR2 is YYREEE (reference sequence). The CDR3 runs to 16 residues. The V segment lost 3 bases and the J segment 0 bases; nucleotides outside the gene matches: 6. CDR3 sequence reads: CASSSSGRRSTDTQYF. CDR3 DNA: TGTGCCAGCAGCTCGAGCGGGAGAAGGAGCACAGATACGCAGTATTTT.

This sequence joins TRBV19 and TRBJ2-6; the match to TRBD1 covers 8 bases. Germline V CDR1 and CDR2: LNHDA, SQIVND (reference sequence). After removal of 6 bases from V and 1 base from J, the junction contained 14 bases not matched to a gene. The CDR3 is 19 amino acids. The CDR3 bases are TGTGCCAGTAGACACTCCTGGACAGGGCTTCCGTCTGGGGCCAACGTCCTGACTTTC. Its translation: CASRHSWTGLPSGANVLTF.

This clone appeared a single time. The J gene is TRBJ2-3, the V gene TRBV7-3; 9 positions match TRBD2. The CDR3 spans 15 residues. Germline V CDR1 and CDR2: SGHTA, FQGTGA. J was trimmed by 5 bases and V by 3 bases; bases with no gene match: 6. The CDR3 protein is CASSFAGGPRDTQYF. CDR3 in DNA: TGTGCCAGCAGCTTTGCGGGAGGGCCGAGAGATACGCAGTATTTT.

The chain couples TRBV28 to TRBJ1-2, with D uncertain. V was trimmed by 5 bases and J by 5 bases, leaving 9 bases between them. CDR3 size: 12 residues. Germline CDR1 reads MDHEN; CDR2 reads SYDVKM. This CDR3 reads CASSPPPYGYTF. The CDR3 nucleotides read TGTGCCAGCAGTCCGCCCCCTTATGGCTACACCTTC.

Only a few counts were recorded for this clone. V and J are TRBV25-1 and TRBJ1-1; D may be TRBD1 (5 bases). CDR3 length: 11 amino acids. Germline assignment: CDR1 MGHDK and CDR2 SYGVNS. Trimming took off 4 bases at V and 7 bases at J, with 7 bases between the two ends. The CDR3 nucleotides read TGTGCCAGCAGTGGTCAGGGTGAAGCTTTCTTT. Protein sequence: CASSGQGEAFF.

This chain connects TRBV11-3 to TRBJ2-2, with TRBD2 matching over 8 bases. The CDR3 covers 17 residues. Trimming took 5 bases from V and 3 from J; bases not matched to a gene: 11. Germline V gene data show CDR1 as SGHNT and CDR2 as YENEEA. The CDR3 DNA sequence: TGTGCCAGCAGCCCCGGACTAGCTCAAGTGGACACCGGGGAGCTGTTTTTT. It encodes CASSPGLAQVDTGELFF.

The rearrangement links TRBV6-5 to TRBJ1-5; 7 nucleotides align to TRBD1. The CDR3 totals 14 residues. Germline CDR1 reads MNHEY; CDR2 reads SVGAGI. The ends lost 6 bases at V and 8 bases at J; junction bases unmatched: 10. CDR3 region: CASRGAGGIEPQHF. In nucleotides, the CDR3 is TGTGCCAGCAGAGGCGCAGGGGGGATCGAGCCCCAGCATTTT.

V usage is TRBV11-3 and J usage is TRBJ2-3, with 7 bases aligning to TRBD2. Per germline, CDR1 SGHNT and CDR2 YENEEA. The V gene end was trimmed by 1 base and the J gene end by 1 base; junction bases not matched to a gene: 5. This CDR3 has 16 residues. The CDR3 sequence is CASSLGGDYRTDTQYF. The CDR3 DNA reads TGTGCCAGCAGCTTAGGAGGGGACTACCGCACAGATACGCAGTATTTT.

V and J are TRBV7-8 and TRBJ2-6; 8 bases align to TRBD1. Losses at the gene ends were 5 bases for V and 1 base for J; bases not matched to a gene: 4. This CDR3 region has 16 residues. CDR1 is SGHVS and CDR2 is FQNEAQ in the germline V gene. The CDR3 region is CASSPWDRSGANVLTF. CDR3 in DNA: TGTGCCAGCAGCCCCTGGGACAGGTCTGGGGCCAACGTCCTGACTTTC.

The chain has TRBV6-1 and TRBJ1-2; D may be TRBD1 (6 bases). V was cut by 3 bases and J by 2 bases, with 22 bases left in between. CDR3 length: 18 residues. Germline CDR1 MNHNS, CDR2 SASEGT. The CDR3 loop is CASSEQRAGEQWNYGYTF. CDR3 coding DNA: TGTGCCAGCAGTGAGCAGCGGGCAGGGGAGCAGTGGAACTATGGCTACACCTTC.

The chain joins TRBV11-2 to TRBJ2-5; 13 bases map to TRBD2. V shed 2 bases, J shed 5 bases, and the junction held 8 bases outside the gene matches. CDR1 is SGHAT, CDR2 FQNNGV, per germline. This CDR3 has 17 amino acids. DNA for the CDR3: TGTGCCAGCAGCTTAAAACTAGCGGGAGGGCCCGGGGAGACCCAGTACTTC. It yields the protein CASSLKLAGGPGETQYF.

Only one count was recorded for this clone. This chain connects TRBV6-5 to TRBJ1-3, with unresolved D. V lost 2 bases, J lost 0 bases, and 2 bases lay in between. The CDR3 is 13 residues long. From germline, CDR1 is MNHEY and CDR2 SVGAGI. The CDR3 sequence: CASSYNSGNTIYF. The CDR3 nucleotides read TGTGCCAGCAGTTACAACTCTGGAAACACCATATATTTT.

The chain recombines TRBV19 with TRBJ1-1; 8 nucleotides line up with TRBD1. Per germline, CDR1 LNHDA and CDR2 SQIVND (reference sequence). The V segment lost 2 bases and the J segment 4 bases; nucleotides outside the gene matches: 3. The CDR3 covers 14 residues. The CDR3 nucleotides are TGTGCCAGTAGTATACAGGGGGCCTTCACTGAAGCTTTCTTT. Protein product: CASSIQGAFTEAFF.

V is TRBV7-9 and J is TRBJ2-3; no reliable D call. The CDR3 runs to 15 residues. Germline V gene data show CDR1 as SEHNR and CDR2 as FQNEAQ (reference sequence). Trimming removed 6 bases from V and 9 bases from J, with 22 bases in between. CDR3 DNA sequence: TGTGCCAGCAGATCCGTGGATGACTTGTCGGTCACGCAGTATTTT. Amino acids: CASRSVDDLSVTQYF.

The gene calls are TRBV30 and TRBJ2-1; D might be TRBD2 (5 bases). Trimming pared 1 base from V and 8 bases from J, leaving 21 bases between. The length of the CDR3 is 16 residues. Germline V gene sequence: CDR1 GTSNPN, CDR2 SVGIG (reference sequence). This chain's CDR3 is CAWSEMVGSAYHEQFF. The CDR3 bases are TGTGCCTGGAGTGAAATGGTAGGGAGCGCTTATCATGAGCAGTTCTTC.

This clone was counted a single time. This sequence joins TRBV19 and TRBJ2-1, with 10 bases identical to TRBD2. CDR1 is LNHDA, CDR2 SQIVND, per germline (reference sequence). V lost 1 base to trimming and J lost 0 bases; unmatched junction nucleotides: 3. CDR3 length: 17 residues. CDR3 nucleotide sequence: TGTGCCAGTAGTATAGGGACTAGCGGAAACTCCTACAATGAGCAGTTCTTC. Residues: CASSIGTSGNSYNEQFF.

This chain links TRBV5-1 with TRBJ2-1; TRBD2 matches 10 bases. Losses at the gene ends were 0 bases for V and 7 bases for J; bases not matched to a gene: 4. This CDR3 has 15 residues. The V gene's germline CDR1 is SGHRS and CDR2 YFSETQ. CDR3: CASSLAAGGFNEQFF. Here the CDR3 DNA reads TGCGCCAGCAGCTTGGCAGCGGGAGGGTTTAATGAGCAGTTCTTC.

The chain has TRBV4-1 and TRBJ1-2; 10 bases are shared with TRBD1. The V segment lost 0 bases and the J segment 4 bases; nucleotides outside the gene matches: 11. Per the germline V gene, CDR1 is MGHRA and CDR2 is YSYEKL. This CDR3 region has 18 residues. The CDR3 region has the DNA TGCGCCAGCAGCCAAGATCTTTATGGGACAGGGGCTTCCTATGGCTACACCTTC. It translates to CASSQDLYGTGASYGYTF.